The rows below give T cell receptor beta chains drawn from one sample of a study of T-cell memory formation after mild COVID-19. One entry per CDR3 protein results from TCRdb running MiXCR on the 5' RACE reads. The sample has about 300,000 distinct CDR3 sequences; roughly a fifth are singletons. The sequencing sample was made of PBMCs or a T cell subset sorted from them (not recorded which). The receptors come from a man between 18 and 35 years old who had mild COVID-19 (a few samples of this study predate the infection). Cell type and time point are not known. The CDR3 runs from the conserved cysteine through the conserved F or W. Each record gives: V gene, J gene, D gene, clone size, CDR3 DNA, CDR3 protein. A D gene is named only where the DNA matches it firmly. Size is omitted from some rows. Given values are once, few, many or a class for expanded clones.

>TRBV5-1|TRBJ1-2|TRBD1|-
TGCGCCAGCAGCCAAGGACAGGGAAGGGTGGGATATGGCTACACCTTC
CASSQGQGRVGYGYTF
>TRBV4-1|TRBJ2-3|TRBD2|few
TGCGCCAGCAGCGGCGAAGCGGGGCCTATCACAGATACGCAGTATTTT
CASSGEAGPITDTQYF
>TRBV25-1|TRBJ2-2|-|-
TGTGCCAGCAGTGATGTTGCCGGGGAGCTGTTTTTT
CASSDVAGELFF
>TRBV7-2|TRBJ1-6|TRBD1|-
TGTGCCAGCAGGTGGGGACAGGGGAATTCACCCCTCCACTTT
CASRWGQGNSPLHF
>TRBV19|TRBJ1-5|-|-
TGTGCCAGTGGTTGGGCAGCCCGGGATAGCAATCAGCCCCAGCATTTT
CASGWAARDSNQPQHF
>TRBV4-3|TRBJ1-1|-|-
TGCGCCAGCAGCCAAGGGTCCAGAATGAGCACTGAAGCTTTCTTT
CASSQGSRMSTEAFF
>TRBV20-1|TRBJ2-7|TRBD1|-
TGCAGTGCTAGGGCCAAGGACAGGGTAATCTACGAGCAGTACTTC
CSARAKDRVIYEQYF
>TRBV4-1|TRBJ2-3|TRBD2|few
TGCGCCAGCAGCCAATCTGGGACTACTAGCACAGATACGCAGTATTTT
CASSQSGTTSTDTQYF
>TRBV5-1|TRBJ2-3|TRBD1|few
TGCGCCAGCAGCACGAGGGGGCCGGCTTCAACAGATACGCAGTATTTT
CASSTRGPASTDTQYF
>TRBV5-1|TRBJ1-1|-|few
TGCGCCAGCAGCTTACCGGGCCCGAACACTGAAGCTTTCTTT
CASSLPGPNTEAFF
>TRBV7-9|TRBJ1-1|-|few
TGTGCCAGCAGCAACATCGGCAGGGGCGGAACTGAAGCTTTCTTT
CASSNIGRGGTEAFF
>TRBV20-1|TRBJ2-7|TRBD1|-
TGCAGTGCTAGAGGTGGGGACAGGGTAGGATCTGCCGAGCAGTACTTC
CSARGGDRVGSAEQYF
>TRBV4-1|TRBJ2-3|-|-
TGCGCCAGCAGCCGGGCCAGAATCACAGATACGCAGTATTTT
CASSRARITDTQYF
>TRBV4-1|TRBJ1-1|-|-
TGCGCCAGCAGCCACTCTTCAAGGGCGAACACTGAAGCTTTCTTT
CASSHSSRANTEAFF
>TRBV24-1|TRBJ2-4|-|-
TGTGCCACCAGCCCAGACGGACCTTTAGCCAAAAACATTCAGTACTTC
CATSPDGPLAKNIQYF
>TRBV7-9|TRBJ2-1|-|once
TGTGCCAGCAGCTGGGACGATGAGCAGTTCTTC
CASSWDDEQFF
>TRBV5-4|TRBJ1-1|-|-
TGTGCCAGCAGCGCCGGGACATTCCCTGAAGCTTTCTTT
CASSAGTFPEAFF
>TRBV6-5|TRBJ2-7|-|-
TGTGCCAGCAGCCAACTTTTCGGAAGGCCCCAGACTTACGAGCAGTACTTC
CASSQLFGRPQTYEQYF
>TRBV11-1|TRBJ1-1|TRBD1|many
TGTGCCAGCAGATGGGACAGGGGGCGCGATCGGAACACTGAAGCTTTCTTT
CASRWDRGRDRNTEAFF
>TRBV4-1|TRBJ2-3|-|-
TGCGCCAGCAGCCAAGCGGCGGGCACAGATACGCAGTATTTT
CASSQAAGTDTQYF
>TRBV10-3|TRBJ1-6|TRBD1|few
TGTGCCATCAGTGGATCGACAGGGTGGGGATCACCCCTCCACTTT
CAISGSTGWGSPLHF
>TRBV2|TRBJ1-1|-|-
TGTGCCAGCAGGGCAGTGAACTCTGAAGCTTTCTTT
CASRAVNSEAFF
>TRBV20-1|TRBJ2-7|TRBD2|-
TGCAGTGCTAGACCCGGGGGGGATTCCTACGAGCAGTACTTC
CSARPGGDSYEQYF
>TRBV5-1|TRBJ2-1|-|-
TGCGCCAGCAGCCCCGGGGCTAGGTACAATGAGCAGTTCTTC
CASSPGARYNEQFF
>TRBV7-6|TRBJ1-4|-|few
TGTGCCAGCAGCTTATTTGTAGGCGAAAAACTGTTTTTT
CASSLFVGEKLFF
>TRBV11-2|TRBJ1-2|-|-
TGTGCCAGCAGGACTTCGGGGGCTAACTATGGCTACACCTTC
CASRTSGANYGYTF
>TRBV4-1|TRBJ2-3|-|few
TGCGCCAGCAGCCAAGCCCCACGCACAGATACGCAGTATTTT
CASSQAPRTDTQYF
>TRBV4-1|TRBJ2-2|-|many
TGCGCCAGCAGCCCGCCAGGTCTGAACACCGGGGAGCTGTTTTTT
CASSPPGLNTGELFF